This T cell receptor beta chain derives from a study of CD8+CD57+ T cells in acquired aplastic anemia. Patients chosen for sequencing had shown CD8+CD57+ cell expansion by flow cytometry. V gave up 6 bases and J gave up 0 bases; unmatched junction bases: 8. The germline CDR1 and CDR2 sequences are SQVTM and ANQGSEA. The CDR3 has 15 residues. It was genomic DNA that served as the template for profiling TCR beta VDJ and CDR3. MiXCR, applied by TCRdb to the reads, yields one record per CDR3 protein. This table holds around 200,000 distinct CDR3 sequences, 48% found once. The sample holds a few counts of this clonotype.

V and J are TRBV29-1 and TRBJ2-7; 10 nucleotides agree with TRBD1. The receptor comes from a human donor with aplastic anemia. Sample: sorted CD4+, CD8+, or CD8+CD57+ T cells (not recorded which) from PBMCs. The CDR3 DNA sequence: TGCAGCGTCGACCCGGGACAGGGGCTCTCCTACGAGCAGTACTTC. Amino acid sequence: CSVDPGQGLSYEQYF.